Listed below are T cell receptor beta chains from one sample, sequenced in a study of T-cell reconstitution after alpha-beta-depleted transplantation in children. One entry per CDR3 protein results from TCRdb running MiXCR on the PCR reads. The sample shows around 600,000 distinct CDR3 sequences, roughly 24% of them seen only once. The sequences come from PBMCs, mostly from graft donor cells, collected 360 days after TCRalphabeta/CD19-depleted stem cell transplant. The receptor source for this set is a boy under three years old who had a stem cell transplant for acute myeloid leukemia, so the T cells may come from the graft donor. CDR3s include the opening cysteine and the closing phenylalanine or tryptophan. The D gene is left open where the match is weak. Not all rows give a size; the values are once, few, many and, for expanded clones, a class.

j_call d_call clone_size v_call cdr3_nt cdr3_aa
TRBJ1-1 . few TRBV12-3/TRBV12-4 TGTGCCAGCAGTTTTTGGGGGGAAACTGAAGCTTTCTTT CASSFWGETEAFF
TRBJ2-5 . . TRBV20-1 TGCAGTGCTAGAGGGACACCCTTCAGGGTAGAGACCCAGTACTTC CSARGTPFRVETQYF
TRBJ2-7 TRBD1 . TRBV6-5 TGTGCCAGCAGTTACGTGTCAGGGGGAACCTACGAGCAGTACTTC CASSYVSGGTYEQYF
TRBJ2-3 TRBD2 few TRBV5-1 TGCGCCAGCAGCTTGCGCGGGACTAGCGGGGGCTCGAGCACAGATACGCAGTATTTT CASSLRGTSGGSSTDTQYF
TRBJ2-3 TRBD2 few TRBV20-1 TGCAGTGCTAGGCGGTCCGGGGATACTAGCGCTTCTTTGGGGAATACGCAGTATTTT CSARRSGDTSASLGNTQYF
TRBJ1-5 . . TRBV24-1 TGTGCCACCAGTGGAGAAAATAGCAATCAGCCCCAGCATTTT CATSGENSNQPQHF
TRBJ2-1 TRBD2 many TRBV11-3 TGTGCCAGCAGCTCCGGGACTAGCGGAATAAATGAGCAGTTCTTC CASSSGTSGINEQFF
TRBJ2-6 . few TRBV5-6 TGTGCCAGCAGCTTGGTCAGGGCGGGGGCCAACGTCCTGACTTTC CASSLVRAGANVLTF
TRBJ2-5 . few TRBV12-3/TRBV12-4 TGTGCCAGCAGTTTAGTAGGGGTGCGAGAGACCCAGTACTTC CASSLVGVRETQYF
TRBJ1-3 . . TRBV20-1 TGCAGTGCCAGTCGTAGCTCTGGAAACACCATATATTTT CSASRSSGNTIYF
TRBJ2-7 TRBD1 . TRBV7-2 TGTGCCAGCAGCTTATGGGCAGACAGGGACTACGAGCAGTACTTC CASSLWADRDYEQYF
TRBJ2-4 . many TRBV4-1 TGCGCCAGCAGCCGGCAGGGATTGGACATTCAGTACTTC CASSRQGLDIQYF
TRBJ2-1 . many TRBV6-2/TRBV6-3 TGTGCCAGCAGTTACGACGGGAGCTCCTACAATGAGCAGTTCTTC CASSYDGSSYNEQFF
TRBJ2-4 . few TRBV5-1 TGCGCCAGCAGCCCCGACTCGCTAGCCAAAAACATTCAGTACTTC CASSPDSLAKNIQYF
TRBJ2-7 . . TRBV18 TGTGCCAGCTCACAGGGACACCAAAGGGACGAGCAGTACTTC CASSQGHQRDEQYF
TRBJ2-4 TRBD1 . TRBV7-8 TGTGCCAGCAGCTTAGTAACGGGACAGGGGCTCCAAAACATTCAGTACTTC CASSLVTGQGLQNIQYF
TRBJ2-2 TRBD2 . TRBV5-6 TGTGCCAGCAGCTTCGTCCCCCACGATAGCAGGGAGGGAGACACCGGGGAGCTGTTTTTT CASSFVPHDSREGDTGELFF
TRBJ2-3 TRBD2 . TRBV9 TGTGCCAGCAGCGGCGGACTAGCGGGGACCACAGATACGCAGTATTTT CASSGGLAGTTDTQYF
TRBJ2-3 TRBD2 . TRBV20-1 TGCAGTGCCTCCCGGACTAGCGGGAGCCCCACAGATACGCAGTATTTT CSASRTSGSPTDTQYF
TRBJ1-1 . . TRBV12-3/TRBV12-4 TGTGCCAGCAGTTTAGGTGACTACACTGAAGCTTTCTTT CASSLGDYTEAFF
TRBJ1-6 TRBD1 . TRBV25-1 TGTGCCAGCAGTGGAGGGGGCGATTATTCACCCCTCCACTTT CASSGGGDYSPLHF
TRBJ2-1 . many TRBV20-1 TGCAGTGCCCCTGTGGGGCTTGAGCAGTTCTTC CSAPVGLEQFF
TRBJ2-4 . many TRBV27 TGTGCCAGCGGCAGGGGAGGGACGTCTGACATTCAGTACTTC CASGRGGTSDIQYF
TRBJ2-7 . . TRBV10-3 TGTGCCACCCGGACGAGCTCCTACGAGCAGTACTTC CATRTSSYEQYF
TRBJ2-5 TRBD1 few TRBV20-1 TGCAGTGCTTTAAAGGGGGCATGGGAGACCCAGTACTTC CSALKGAWETQYF
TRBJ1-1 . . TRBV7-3 TGTGCCAGCAGCTTAAACCCGGGTGCGACTGAAGCTTTCTTT CASSLNPGATEAFF
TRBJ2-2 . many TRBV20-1 TGCAGTGCACCGGACAAACCTAACACCGGGGAGCTGTTTTTT CSAPDKPNTGELFF
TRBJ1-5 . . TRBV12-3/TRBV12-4 TGTGCCAGCACCAAACGGGAGAGGGTCCATCAGCCCCAGCATTTT CASTKRERVHQPQHF
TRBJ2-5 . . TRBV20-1 TGCAGTGCTCCCACAGGGATACAAGAGACCCAGTACTTC CSAPTGIQETQYF
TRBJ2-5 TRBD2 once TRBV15 TGTGCCACCAGCCCCGGGAGGGGACTAGCGGGGGGAGAGACCCAGTACTTC CATSPGRGLAGGETQYF
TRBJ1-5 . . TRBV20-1 TGCAGTGCTAGTAAGGTGGCCGGCAATGGAGGGCCCCAGCATTTT CSASKVAGNGGPQHF
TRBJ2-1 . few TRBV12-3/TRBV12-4 TGTGCCAGCAGTTTAGTAAGCTCCTACAATGAGCAGTTCTTC CASSLVSSYNEQFF
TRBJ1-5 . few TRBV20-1 TGCAGTGCTAGAGAAACAGGGTACGGACAGCCCCAGCATTTT CSARETGYGQPQHF
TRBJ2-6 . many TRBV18 TGTGCCAGCTCACCATACAGGAACTATCCCGGGTCTGGGGCCAACGTCCTGACTTTC CASSPYRNYPGSGANVLTF
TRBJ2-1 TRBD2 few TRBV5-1 TGCGCCAGCAGCTTGGGGCTAGCGGGGGGCCGGTCCTCCTACAATGAGCAGTTCTTC CASSLGLAGGRSSYNEQFF
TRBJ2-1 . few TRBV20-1 TGCAGTGCTAGAGAGGTGGACGGGTGGGGTGAGCAGTTCTTC CSAREVDGWGEQFF
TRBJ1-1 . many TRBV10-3 TGTGCCATCAGTGGTCAACAGGCAACTGAAGCTTTCTTT CAISGQQATEAFF
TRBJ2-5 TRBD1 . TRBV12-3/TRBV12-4 TGTGCCAGCACCTCCAGGGACAGGGGGCAAGAGACCCAGTACTTC CASTSRDRGQETQYF
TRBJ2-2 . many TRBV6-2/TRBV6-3 TGTGCCAGCAGTTACGGGGCAATAGCGGACGGGGAGCTGTTTTTT CASSYGAIADGELFF
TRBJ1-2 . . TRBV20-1 TGCAGTGCTAGAGCCCATGGCTACACCTTC CSARAHGYTF
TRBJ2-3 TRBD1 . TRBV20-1 TGCAGTGCTAGAGATCGGACAGGGCGTTTGAGCACAGATACGCAGTATTTT CSARDRTGRLSTDTQYF
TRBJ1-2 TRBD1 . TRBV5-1 TGCGCCAGCAGCTTGGACCGGGACAGGGTTGGCTACACCTTC CASSLDRDRVGYTF
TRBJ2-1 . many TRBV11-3 TGTGCCAGCAGCTTAGATGAGGTTATCAATGAGCAGTTCTTC CASSLDEVINEQFF
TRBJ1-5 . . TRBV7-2 TGTGCCAGCAGCGGGTGGGCCAATCAGCCCCAGCATTTT CASSGWANQPQHF
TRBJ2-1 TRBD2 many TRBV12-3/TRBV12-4 TGTGCCAGCAGAATCTTCGGGGGGGCCAGGAATGAGCAGTTCTTC CASRIFGGARNEQFF
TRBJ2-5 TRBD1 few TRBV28 TGTGCCAGCATTCGGGACAGGGGAGAGACCCAGTACTTC CASIRDRGETQYF
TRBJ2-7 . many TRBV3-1 TGTGCCAGCAGCCCGAGACCGGACCACCCCTACGAGCAGTACTTC CASSPRPDHPYEQYF
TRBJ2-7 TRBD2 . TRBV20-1 TGCAGTGCCCAGTCCTGGAGCGGGGGGAGTGGCGTGCAGTACTTC CSAQSWSGGSGVQYF
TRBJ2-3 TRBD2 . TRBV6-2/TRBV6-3 TGTGCCAGCTCGCGGGGGGCCAGGACAGATACGCAGTATTTT CASSRGARTDTQYF
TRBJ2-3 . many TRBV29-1 TGCAGCACTAGGGACTCGCCCAGCCCACCAGATACGCAGTATTTT CSTRDSPSPPDTQYF
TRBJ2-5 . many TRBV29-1 TGCAGCGGCTACAGGGCACAAGAGACCCAGTACTTC CSGYRAQETQYF
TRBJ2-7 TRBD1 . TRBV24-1 TGTGCCACCAGTGATTTCCGGACAGGGATTTCCTACGAGCAGTACTTC CATSDFRTGISYEQYF
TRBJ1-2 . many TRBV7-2 TGTGCCAGCAGCCCCAATACTAACTATGGCTACACCTTC CASSPNTNYGYTF
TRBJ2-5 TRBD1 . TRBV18 TGTGCCAGCTCACCACGGGACAGGGTGTCGGAGACCCAGTACTTC CASSPRDRVSETQYF